This T cell receptor (beta chain) was sequenced in a study of cytomegalovirus exposure and HLA in healthy donors. This clone was seen a few times. Its antigen is not identified. With 60 Vbeta and 13 Jbeta primers, the PCR was carried out. Generated by immunoSEQ multiplex PCR, the TCRdb table keeps only in-frame clones and is missing some. Found here are about 200,000 clones, roughly 13% of them singletons; the top ten hold under 10%. Germline CDR1 and CDR2: SGHNT and YENEEA. CDR3 size: 14 residues. V shed 5 bases and J shed 7 bases, with 18 bases lying between them. Regarding the study as a whole: Sequence variants that were highly shared formed a cluster that was likely a sequencing artifact.

This sequence joins TRBV11-3 and TRBJ2-7; D gene uncertain. The receptor was derived from a man aged 45 to 65 in good health and CMV-seropositive. The sample comprised PBMCs. The CDR3: CASSPGPPGLEQYF. The CDR3 DNA sequence: TGTGCCAGCAGCCCAGGTCCCCCAGGTCTTGAGCAGTACTTC.